The clone carrying this T cell receptor (beta chain) counts as medium-sized. As yet, its antigen is unknown. The data belong to a study of CD8 T cell repertoires and HIV-1 epitope variants. The overall study: Twenty-five autologous and known Gag and Nef epitope variant peptides each stimulated T cells separately. Controls included no peptide, Ebola AY9 epitope, and a CMV, EBV, flu pool.

Here immunoSEQ multiplex PCR was the method, and the copy in TCRdb shows in-frame clones only, minus some. The table lists under 6,500 clones, about three quarters of them singletons. With V trimmed by 4 bases and J by 1 base, 5 bases remained unmatched. Germline V gives CDR1 MDHEN, CDR2 SYDVKM. This CDR3 is built from 15 residues. The chain links TRBV28 to TRBJ2-5; 8 bases are a match to TRBD1. This receptor was obtained from a male donor with HIV. The sample was cultured CD8+ T cells derived from PBMCs. The CDR3 protein is CASSSPDRAQETQYF. For the CDR3, the DNA is TGTGCCAGCAGTTCCCCGGACAGGGCCCAAGAGACCCAGTACTTC.